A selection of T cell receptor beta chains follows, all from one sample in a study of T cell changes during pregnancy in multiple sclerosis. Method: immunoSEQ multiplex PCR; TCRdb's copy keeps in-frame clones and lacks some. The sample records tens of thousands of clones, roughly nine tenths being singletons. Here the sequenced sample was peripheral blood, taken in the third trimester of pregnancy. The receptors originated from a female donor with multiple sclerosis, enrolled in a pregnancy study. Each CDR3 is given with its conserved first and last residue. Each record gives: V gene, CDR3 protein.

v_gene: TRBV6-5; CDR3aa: CASSLDRGGVEAFF
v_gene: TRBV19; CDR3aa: CASSMEGTYEKLFF
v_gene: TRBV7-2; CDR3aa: CASSGYRGGYTF
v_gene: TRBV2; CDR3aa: CASTFTRESSYEQYF
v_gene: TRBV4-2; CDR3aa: CASSQGQGAQDEQYF
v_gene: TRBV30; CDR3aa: CAWSVPRRTYEQYF
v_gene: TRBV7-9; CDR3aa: CASSLGSGTGGYEQYF
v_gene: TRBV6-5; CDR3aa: CASSYSSGGPGEQYF
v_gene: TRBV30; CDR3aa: CASKQGEGYTF
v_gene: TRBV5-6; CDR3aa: CASSLVGSYNEQFF
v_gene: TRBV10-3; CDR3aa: CAISESPGTSTDTQYF
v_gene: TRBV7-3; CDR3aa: CASSPLQGTYNEQFF
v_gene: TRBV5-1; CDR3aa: CASSSGGLAGANTGELFF
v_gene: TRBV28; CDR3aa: CASSPSPGANVLTF
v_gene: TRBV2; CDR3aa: CASRTGLAGAYYEQYF
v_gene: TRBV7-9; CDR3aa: CASSTLAGEVPNEQFF
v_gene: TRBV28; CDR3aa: CASSPSGTSGRNEQFF
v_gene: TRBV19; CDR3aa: CASTDQGAGANVLTF
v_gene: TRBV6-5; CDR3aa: CASSSPLAGEGEQFF
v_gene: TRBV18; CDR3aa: CASSPGREETQYF
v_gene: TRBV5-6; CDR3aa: CASSPGTSEYNEQFF
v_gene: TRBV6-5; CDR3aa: CASSYLASDHEQYF
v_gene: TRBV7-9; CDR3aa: CASSLQGLGQPQHF
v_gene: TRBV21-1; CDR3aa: CASSRDSKGSLNYGYTF
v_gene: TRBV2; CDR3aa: CASSGDSVLSGNTIYF
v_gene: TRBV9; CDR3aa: CASSPSGADTQYF
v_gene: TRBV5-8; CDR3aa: CASSLVAATYGYTF
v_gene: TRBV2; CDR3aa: CASTPGEKLFF
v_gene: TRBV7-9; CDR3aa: CASSLMPSGSFSSYEQYF
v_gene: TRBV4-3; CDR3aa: CASSQDLGTHSGNTIYF
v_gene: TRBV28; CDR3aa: CASSLAGSYTGELFF
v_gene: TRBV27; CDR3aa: CASSSSGGYGYTF
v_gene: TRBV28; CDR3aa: CASSLGLAGVGETQYF
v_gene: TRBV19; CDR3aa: CASSMFDQANQPQHF
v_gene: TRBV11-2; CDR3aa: CASSLLGANSYNEQFF
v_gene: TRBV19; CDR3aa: CASSIRTEGDPQHF
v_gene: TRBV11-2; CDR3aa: CASSATGGFYEQYF
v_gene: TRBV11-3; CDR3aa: CASSSARGGNEQFF
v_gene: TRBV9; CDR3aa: CASSVTSVQGGEQYF
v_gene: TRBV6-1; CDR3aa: CASRDRQGRGYTF
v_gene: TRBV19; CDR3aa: CASSISGSNQPQHF
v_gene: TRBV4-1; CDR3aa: CASSQVFLRREASYEQYF
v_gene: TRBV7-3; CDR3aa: CASSLRGTYNEQFF
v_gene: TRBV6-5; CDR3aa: CASSWASGYEQYF
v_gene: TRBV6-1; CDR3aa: CASSPGANYGYTF
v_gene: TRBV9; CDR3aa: CASSVDMGPGMGGELFF
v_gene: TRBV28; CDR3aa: CASYPGHLYGYTF
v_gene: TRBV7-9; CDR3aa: CASSFGRANEKLFF
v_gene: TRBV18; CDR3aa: CASSPQPTGDNYGYTF
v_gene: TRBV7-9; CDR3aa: CASSPKGSSSYNEQFF
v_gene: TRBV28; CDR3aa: CASSPPGLGRRRNNEQFF
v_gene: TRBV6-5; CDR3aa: CASSYSGALGKNIQYF